These 5 T cell receptor beta chains were all obtained from the same sample, sequenced in a study of technical replicates of blood from a handful of donors. Sequenced by immunoSEQ multiplex PCR; TCRdb stores in-frame clones only, minus some. The sample yields 64,000 or so clones, approximately 97% seen once. Sequences were obtained from T cells isolated from PBMCs. These receptors were collected from a human donor in good health.

The genes are TRBV6-1 and TRBJ2-3, with D possibly TRBD2 on 6 matching bases. Trimming took 10 bases from V and 2 from J, leaving 19 bases between them. Germline V gene lookup returns CDR1 MNHNS and CDR2 SASEGT. The CDR3 is 15 amino acids. This CDR3 is CATETGAGITDTQYF. CDR3 nucleotides: TGTGCCACCGAAACTGGGGCGGGAATCACAGATACGCAGTATTTT.

The V gene is TRBV19, the J gene TRBJ1-2; D possibly corresponds to TRBD1 (5 bases). V lost 3 bases and J lost 3, with 14 bases in between. The CDR3 is made up of 15 amino acids. Germline V gene data show CDR1 as LNHDA and CDR2 as SQIVND (reference sequence). For the CDR3, the DNA is TGTGCCAGTAGTATGGGAAGACAGCCGGACTATGGCTACACCTTC. Its protein is CASSMGRQPDYGYTF. The whole variable domain, remainder taken from reference TRBV19 and TRBJ1-2, is DGGITQSPKYLFRKEGQNVTLSCEQNLNHDAMYWYRQDPGQGLRLIYYSQIVNDFQKGDIAEGYSVSREKKESFPLTVTSAQKNPTAFYLCASSMGRQPDYGYTFGSGTRLTVV.

The chain is built from TRBV5-5 and TRBJ1-1; D call uncertain. Trimming shortened V by 4 bases and J by 1 base, and 11 bases separated the two germline ends. The germline CDR1 and CDR2 sequences are SGHKS and YYEKEE (reference sequence). The CDR3 totals 14 residues. The CDR3 reads CASSTSTGNTEAFF. The CDR3 nucleotides read TGTGCCAGCAGCACATCGACTGGGAACACTGAAGCTTTCTTT.

V and J are TRBV19 and TRBJ2-7; the match to TRBD2 covers 9 bases. CDR1 and CDR2 (germline): LNHDA, SQIVND (reference sequence). Unmatched junction bases numbered 5, after V lost 4 bases and J lost 1 base. The CDR3 has 15 amino acids. The CDR3 region is CASSKAGGESYEQYF. The CDR3 DNA reads as TGTGCCAGTAGTAAAGCGGGGGGAGAATCCTACGAGCAGTACTTC.

This chain links TRBV6-1 with TRBJ1-2, with TRBD1 matching over 7 bases. The CDR3 spans 13 residues. Germline CDR1 reads MNHNS; CDR2 reads SASEGT. After removal of 4 bases from V and 4 bases from J, the junction contained 3 bases not matched to a gene. CDR3 DNA sequence: TGTGCCAGCAGTGCCCCAGGGGGCTATGGCTACACCTTC. Amino acid sequence: CASSAPGGYGYTF.